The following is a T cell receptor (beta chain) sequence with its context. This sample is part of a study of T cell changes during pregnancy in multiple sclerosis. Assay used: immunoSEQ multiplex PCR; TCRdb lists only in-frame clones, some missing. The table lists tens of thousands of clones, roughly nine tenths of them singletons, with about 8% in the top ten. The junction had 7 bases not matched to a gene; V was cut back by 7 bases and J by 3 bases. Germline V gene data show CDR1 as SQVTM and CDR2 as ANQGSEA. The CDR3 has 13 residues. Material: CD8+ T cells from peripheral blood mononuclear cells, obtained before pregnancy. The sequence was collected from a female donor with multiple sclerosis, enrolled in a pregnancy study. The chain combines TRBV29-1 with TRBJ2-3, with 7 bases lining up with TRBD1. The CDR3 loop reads CSAATGMTDTQYF. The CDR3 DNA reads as TGCAGCGCTGCGACAGGGATGACAGATACGCAGTATTTT.